These 3 T cell receptor beta chains were all obtained from the same sample, sequenced in a study of T cell repertoires in cytomegalovirus infection. MiXCR was run by TCRdb on the reads, yielding one entry per CDR3 protein. Counted here are hundreds of thousands of distinct CDR3 sequences, about a third occurring once; the ten biggest clones make up roughly 2.9%. Sequenced material: PBMCs. Receptors were obtained from a human donor in good health (CMV status not recorded). Some clones in this sample may be carry-over from other donors' samples.

The gene calls are TRBV7-6 and TRBJ1-3, with 9 bases lining up with TRBD1. The CDR3 has 19 residues. With 2 bases clipped from V and 2 bases from J, the junction kept 13 bases outside the gene matches. CDR1 is SGHVS, CDR2 FNYEAQ, per germline. DNA of the CDR3: TGTGCCAGCAGCTTAAACGGCCCGGTGGACAGGGGTGCTGGAAACACCATATATTTT. This sequence encodes CASSLNGPVDRGAGNTIYF.

The V gene is TRBV5-1, the J gene TRBJ2-1; TRBD1 matches at 9 bases. V dropped 5 bases and J dropped 4; count of bases not matched to a gene: 7. Germline loops: CDR1 SGHRS, CDR2 YFSETQ. The CDR3 totals 15 residues. CDR3 loop: CASRPAGTGYNEQFF. The DNA for the CDR3 is TGCGCCAGCAGACCCGCCGGGACAGGGTACAATGAGCAGTTCTTC.

The V call is TRBV20-1, the J call TRBJ1-6; D is unresolved. The germline CDR1 and CDR2 sequences are DFQATT and SNEGSKA (reference sequence). Trimming shortened V by 3 bases and J by 7 bases, and 16 bases separated the two germline ends. The CDR3 is 15 amino acids. Written as DNA, the CDR3 is TGCAGTGCTAGTGCCAGGTCGCATAAGAATTCACCCCTCCACTTT. Residues: CSASARSHKNSPLHF.